What follows are 25 T cell receptor beta chains derived from one specimen sequenced in a study of cytomegalovirus exposure and HLA in healthy donors. Method: immunoSEQ multiplex PCR; TCRdb's copy keeps in-frame clones and lacks some. Of about 160,000 clones listed, approximately 96% are singletons. The source material was PBMCs. These receptors were taken from a young woman in good health and CMV-seronegative.

The chain uses TRBV6-1 and TRBJ2-7; D is perhaps TRBD2 (8 bases). CDR1 and CDR2 (germline): MNHNS, SASEGT. The CDR3 has 15 amino acids. With 4 bases removed from V and 0 bases from J, the gap between germline ends came to 13 bases. CDR3 nucleotide sequence: TGTGCCAGCAGTGTTAGCGGGGACAGCTCCTACGAGCAGTACTTC. This translates into CASSVSGDSSYEQYF.

The chain combines TRBV27 with TRBJ2-7; no firm D call. This CDR3 contains 13 residues. Germline loops: CDR1 MNHEY, CDR2 SMNVEV (reference sequence). V lost 6 bases, J lost 5 bases, and 14 bases lay in between. The CDR3 spells CASRLRPRDEQYF. The CDR3 bases are TGTGCCAGCAGGCTTCGCCCTCGCGACGAGCAGTACTTC.

The gene calls are TRBV7-9 and TRBJ2-7, with 7 positions matching TRBD1. J was trimmed by 6 bases and V by 4 bases; bases with no gene match: 12. In germline, CDR1 is SEHNR, CDR2 FQNEAQ (reference sequence). The CDR3 has 15 amino acids. The CDR3 nucleotides are TGTGCCAGCAGCTCCGGACAGGTCGGTTGGGTCGAGCAGTACTTC. This gives the protein CASSSGQVGWVEQYF.

The rearrangement joins TRBV7-2 to TRBJ1-2, with TRBD1 matching over 8 bases. CDR1 SGHTA and CDR2 FQGNSA come from the germline V gene. The CDR3 contains 15 residues. V lost 5 bases to trimming and J lost 2 bases; unmatched junction nucleotides: 7. The CDR3: CASSPWTGTNYGYTF. DNA for the CDR3: TGTGCCAGCAGCCCCTGGACAGGGACCAACTATGGCTACACCTTC.

This sequence joins TRBV7-9 and TRBJ1-1; TRBD1 agrees at 8 bases. CDR3 length equals 16 residues. CDR1 is SEHNR and CDR2 is FQNEAQ in the germline V gene (reference sequence). Losses at the gene ends were 2 bases for V and 1 base for J; bases not matched to a gene: 6. The CDR3 sequence: CASSLIRGRGNTEAFF. In DNA form, the CDR3 reads TGTGCCAGCAGCTTAATCAGGGGGCGCGGGAACACTGAAGCTTTCTTT.

This chain links TRBV6-5 with TRBJ2-7; tentatively, D is TRBD1 (6 bases). The CDR3 is 16 amino acids. V shed 0 bases and J shed 4 bases, with 16 bases lying between them. Germline CDR1 is MNHEY and CDR2 is SVGAGI. The CDR3 region has the DNA TGTGCCAGCAGTTACTCTTCTGGGGGCCGGACTTACGAGCAGTACTTC. Translated: CASSYSSGGRTYEQYF.

The gene calls are TRBV6-5 and TRBJ1-6; 9 bases fit TRBD1. Trimming at V came to 6 bases and at J to 7 bases, leaving 4 bases not matched to a gene. Germline V lookup: CDR1 MNHEY, CDR2 SVGAGI. CDR3 size: 14 residues. CDR3 in amino acids: CASSPDRGNSPLHF. CDR3 nucleotide sequence: TGTGCCAGCAGCCCGGACAGGGGCAATTCACCCCTCCACTTT.

The genes are TRBV6-5 and TRBJ2-2, with 10 bases fitting TRBD1. Germline lookup yields CDR1 MNHEY and CDR2 SVGAGI. The V segment lost 6 bases and the J segment 6 bases; nucleotides outside the gene matches: 4. The CDR3 loop spans 14 amino acids. The CDR3 DNA sequence: TGTGCCAGCAGACCCGACAGGGGGCCCGGGGAGCTGTTTTTT. Amino acid sequence: CASRPDRGPGELFF.

The chain is built from TRBV5-1 and TRBJ1-4, with TRBD1 matching over 11 bases. The CDR3 loop spans 14 amino acids. The germline V gene encodes CDR1 SGHRS and CDR2 YFSETQ. V lost 3 bases and J lost 8; bases outside the gene matches: 3. CDR3 residues: CASSSDRGLEKLFF. The DNA of the CDR3 is TGCGCCAGCAGCTCGGACAGGGGGCTGGAAAAACTGTTTTTT.

This rearrangement joins TRBV7-2 to TRBJ2-4; 9 nucleotides agree with TRBD1. Germline V lookup: CDR1 SGHTA, CDR2 FQGNSA. The CDR3 has 17 residues. The ends lost 2 bases at V and 7 bases at J; junction bases unmatched: 12. Here the CDR3 reads CASSLTGNRGPSNIQYF. CDR3 DNA sequence: TGTGCCAGCAGCTTAACGGGGAACAGGGGGCCAAGTAACATTCAGTACTTC. Combining the CDR3 with reference TRBV7-2 and TRBJ2-4 gives the whole variable domain GAGVSQSPSNKVTEKGKDVELRCDPISGHTALYWYRQSLGQGLEFLIYFQGNSAPDKSGLPSDRFSAERTGGSVSTLTIQRTQQEDSAVYLCASSLTGNRGPSNIQYFGAGTRLSVL.

The CDR3 here is CASSYSGTGPGELFF. CDR3 nucleotides: TGTGCCAGCAGTTACTCCGGGACAGGGCCAGGGGAGCTGTTTTTT. The chain links TRBV6-6 to TRBJ2-2, with 9 bases lining up with TRBD1. The J segment lost 8 bases and the V segment lost 0 bases, leaving 4 bases of the junction unmatched. This CDR3 spans 15 amino acids. From germline, CDR1 is MNHNY and CDR2 SVGAGI (reference sequence).

The genes are TRBV4-1 and TRBJ2-2, with D maybe TRBD1 (5 bases). The CDR3 has 19 residues. In germline, CDR1 is MGHRA, CDR2 YSYEKL. The V end lost 0 bases, the J end lost 5 bases, and 22 bases lay between the germline ends. The CDR3 loop is CASSQDVTGSLFGTGELFF. The CDR3 region has the DNA TGCGCCAGCAGCCAAGATGTAACAGGCTCCTTGTTTGGGACCGGGGAGCTGTTTTTT.

This clone showed up just a few times. The V and J genes are TRBV29-1 and TRBJ1-2; D perhaps matches TRBD1 (5 bases). Per the germline V gene, CDR1 is SQVTM and CDR2 is ANQGSEA. This CDR3 contains 11 residues. V lost 7 bases and J 7 bases, leaving 13 bases between the germline ends. The CDR3 DNA reads as TGCAGCGCGGAACGGGGGTTTGGCTACACCTTC. It yields the protein CSAERGFGYTF. Complete variable domain (other parts from reference TRBV29-1 and TRBJ1-2): SAVISQKPSRDICQRGTSLTIQCQVDSQVTMMFWYRQQPGQSLTLIATANQGSEATYESGFVIDKFPISRPNLTFSTLTVSNMSPEDSSIYLCSAERGFGYTFGSGTRLTVV.

The genes are TRBV7-2 and TRBJ2-1; 10 bases fit TRBD2. V lost 6 bases and J lost 7; bases outside the gene matches: 9. The CDR3 totals 15 residues. Germline V gene sequence: CDR1 SGHTA, CDR2 FQGNSA. The CDR3 loop is CASRQRGGPGNEQFF. CDR3 in DNA: TGTGCCAGCAGGCAGCGGGGGGGGCCCGGAAATGAGCAGTTCTTC. The entire variable domain, with the rest obtained from reference TRBV7-2 and TRBJ2-1, is as follows: GAGVSQSPSNKVTEKGKDVELRCDPISGHTALYWYRQSLGQGLEFLIYFQGNSAPDKSGLPSDRFSAERTGGSVSTLTIQRTQQEDSAVYLCASRQRGGPGNEQFFGPGTRLTVL.

V usage is TRBV14 and J usage is TRBJ2-2, with D perhaps TRBD1 (5 bases). V dropped 2 bases and J dropped 4 bases, with 11 bases sitting between them. The CDR3 is 15 residues long. CDR1 is SGHDN and CDR2 is FVKESK in the germline V gene. The DNA of the CDR3 is TGTGCCAGCAGCCAAACCTCAGGGCTCACCGGGGAGCTGTTTTTT. Its protein is CASSQTSGLTGELFF. The variable domain in full, with the rest retrieved from reference TRBV14 and TRBJ2-2, is EAGVTQFPSHSVIEKGQTVTLRCDPISGHDNLYWYRRVMGKEIKFLLHFVKESKQDESGMPNNRFLAERTGGTYSTLKVQPAELEDSGVYFCASSQTSGLTGELFFGEGSRLTVL.

This chain connects TRBV7-2 to TRBJ1-2; D not resolved. The germline V gene encodes CDR1 SGHTA and CDR2 FQGNSA. The CDR3 runs 16 residues. Trimming stripped 1 base from V and 4 bases from J, with 16 bases between. The CDR3, as DNA: TGTGCCAGCAGCTTAGTAGGGAACACGGGGAGCTATGGCTACACCTTC. Its translation is CASSLVGNTGSYGYTF.

The V gene is TRBV28, the J gene TRBJ1-5, with D unresolved. In germline, CDR1 is MDHEN, CDR2 SYDVKM. This CDR3 is 15 amino acids long. The V end was cut by 2 bases, the J end by 3 bases, with 11 bases between. CDR3 sequence reads: CASSLTGSYNQPQHF. As DNA, the CDR3 is TGTGCCAGCAGTTTAACGGGGTCCTACAATCAGCCCCAGCATTTT.

V is TRBV18 and J is TRBJ1-6; D not resolved. With 2 bases removed from V and 7 bases from J, the gap between germline ends came to 9 bases. The CDR3 length is 14 residues. The germline CDR1 and CDR2 sequences are KGHSH and LQKENI. The CDR3 region is CASSPSGYNSPLHF. CDR3 DNA: TGTGCCAGCTCACCATCAGGTTACAATTCACCCCTCCACTTT.

This chain connects TRBV7-9 to TRBJ1-4, with D perhaps TRBD1 (5 bases). The V gene lost 5 bases and the J gene lost 3 bases, with 16 bases spanning the gap. The CDR3 runs to 16 residues. The germline V gene has CDR1 SEHNR and CDR2 FQNEAQ (reference sequence). The CDR3 DNA reads TGTGCCAGCAGCCCAATGCGCCCGGGGGCTAATGAAAAACTGTTTTTT. This translates into CASSPMRPGANEKLFF.

This chain connects TRBV11-3 to TRBJ2-5, with D tentatively TRBD2 (6 bases). The CDR3 spans 14 residues. Looked up from germline, CDR1 is SGHNT and CDR2 is YENEEA. Trimming removed 5 bases at V and 2 bases at J, with 12 bases between. CDR3 bases: TGTGCCAGCAGCCGGGCGGGGAATCAAGAGACCCAGTACTTC. Its protein is CASSRAGNQETQYF.

This clone has just one count. This chain uses TRBV7-8 with TRBJ2-5; D is unclear. CDR1 and CDR2 from the germline V gene are SGHVS and FQNEAQ. V was pared by 2 bases and J by 4 bases, with 17 bases between. This CDR3 region has 16 residues. CDR3 sequence (DNA): TGTGCCAGCAGCTTAAGTCCAGAGCGAGTTCGAGAGACCCAGTACTTC. It yields the protein CASSLSPERVRETQYF.

This sequence joins TRBV18 and TRBJ1-2, with 8 bases that match TRBD1. The junction had 6 bases not matched to a gene; V was cut back by 3 bases and J by 3 bases. The CDR3 length is 15 residues. Per the germline V gene, CDR1 is KGHSH and CDR2 is LQKENI. CDR3 sequence reads: CASSPTGELDYGYTF. CDR3 coding DNA: TGTGCCAGCTCACCGACAGGGGAGCTTGACTATGGCTACACCTTC.

The rearrangement links TRBV5-1 to TRBJ2-5, with 12 bases matching TRBD2. V was pared by 7 bases and J by 3 bases, with 7 bases of the junction left unmatched. The germline gives CDR1 SGHRS, CDR2 YFSETQ. The CDR3 contains 15 residues. The CDR3 spells CASGPSGGAEETQYF. The CDR3 bases are TGCGCCAGCGGACCTAGCGGGGGGGCGGAAGAGACCCAGTACTTC.

V and J are TRBV6-6 and TRBJ2-5; the D is unclear. Trimming removed 7 bases at V and 5 bases at J, with 8 bases between. Germline CDR1 is MNHNY and CDR2 is SVGAGI (reference sequence). CDR3 length: 11 residues. CDR3 DNA sequence: TGTGCCAGCAAACACGGGGAGACCCAGTACTTC. Amino acids: CASKHGETQYF.

This clone was observed a single time. V gene TRBV10-3 combines with J gene TRBJ1-3; 11 positions agree with TRBD1. Germline assignment: CDR1 ENHRY and CDR2 SYGVKD. J gave up 3 bases and V 5 bases, and 6 bases lay outside the gene matches. The CDR3 spans 16 residues. CDR3 region: CAISFWTGGGGNTIYF. CDR3 bases: TGTGCCATCAGTTTCTGGACAGGGGGCGGTGGAAACACCATATATTTT.